The present T cell receptor beta chain was sequenced within a study of T-cell reconstitution after alpha-beta-depleted transplantation in children. Notes on the study in general: Day-60 TCRbeta diversity that was high in some patients was derived from surviving recipient T cells and thymic progenitors. One year after transplant, T-cell counts and diversity came mostly from newly produced T cells.

For this clonotype: The antigen is unknown.

The CDR3 contains 15 residues. Germline CDR1 MNHNS, CDR2 SASEGT. Trimming stripped 0 bases from V and 3 bases from J, with 10 bases between. Unique molecular identifiers were used to barcode this TCRbeta library. TCRdb reprocessed the PCR reads via MiXCR and lists one record per CDR3 protein. The sample records 220,000 or so distinct CDR3 sequences, roughly 8.2% being singletons. Material: PBMCs, mostly from graft donor cells, obtained 180 days after TCRalphabeta/CD19-depleted stem cell transplant. The sequence was collected from a male patient aged 10-17 years who had a stem cell transplant for acute lymphoblastic leukemia, so the T cells may come from the graft donor. This chain uses TRBV6-1 with TRBJ2-3; no clear D gene. CDR3 nucleotides: TGTGCCAGCAGTGAAGCGTGGTTCGGGACAGATACGCAGTATTTT. Its translation is CASSEAWFGTDTQYF.